This T cell receptor (beta chain) was identified in a study of T cells after yellow fever vaccination (dated by TCRdb to about 2019). Background on the whole study: The SMART-Seq v4 Ultra Low Input RNA kit was used to prepare libraries from fractions with low cell numbers. Bulk TCR alpha and beta repertoires were sequenced longitudinally to track T-cell clones before and after primary and booster YFV17D yellow fever vaccination. Two healthy male donors, one aged 18 to 30 and one aged 30 to 40 years, were included in the cohort. Blood was collected at multiple timepoints before and after primary and secondary immunization, and bulk PBMC replicates and cell subsets were isolated. Findings and caveats that apply to the study as a whole: Because abundant contaminating clonotypes from the bulk population could be contained in FACS-sorted repertoires, computational filtering was required. Because only two donors were included in the study, the extent to which the findings can be generalized is limited. Most clones expanded after primary vaccination (around 96% of CD4 and roughly 88% of CD8) were re-detected after the booster, suggesting that broad memory maintenance occurred. A small share of clonotypes was detected in both CD4 and CD8 compartments, with the overlap likely arising from convergent recombination. The secondary T-cell response was weaker than the primary response but faster, peaking on day 5 instead of day 15.

This clonotype was observed at least ten times. No cognate antigen has been identified for it. The sample holds no much larger clone one base away, and base qualities are not on file. Synthesis of TCR cDNA relied on 5'RACE template switching, a step that introduced a universal primer site along with unique molecular identifiers. Priming for cDNA synthesis came from both the TCR alpha and TCR beta constant segments. Libraries were amplified in two PCR steps, with sample barcodes and sequencing adapters added in the second step. Sequencing of the libraries was done on either Illumina HiSeq 2500 (2x100 bp) or NovaSeq (2x150 bp). The authors processed their data as follows. MIGEC handled demultiplexing of reads and collapsing into UMI consensus sequences, while MiXCR performed V(D)J alignment. Vaccine-responding clonotypes were identified with edgeR using replicate PBMC samples, with FDR below 0.01 and a log2 fold change above 5 up to day 15 being required. Bulk clonotypes were assigned CD4 or CD8 identity according to which sequenced CD4 or CD8 repertoire held them at higher abundance. Using fastp trimming at Q25 and MiXCR clonotype assembly, TCRdb reanalyzed the public sequencing data and kept in-frame beta chains. All rows with the same CDR3 protein become a single entry with the most common DNA and genes. TCRdb assigned the V and J calls; the authors' analysis was not used. A total of 25,000 to 35,000 distinct CDR3 sequences appear in this sample, 4.4% of them only once. The top ten constitute about 47% of the sample.

Taken with the paper, the label for treatment or condition translates to: live attenuated yellow fever vaccine strain. A standard Ficoll-Paque protocol was used to isolate PBMCs from peripheral blood. Dynabeads CD4 and CD8 positive selection kits were used to isolate the CD4 and CD8 T-cell fractions. RNA was extracted with TriZol from bulk PBMCs, CD4 and CD8 fractions, and dextramer-positive and dextramer-negative fractions. Specimen: CD8+ T cells sorted from PBMCs, collected 5 days after the yellow fever booster vaccination. The clonotype was recovered from a man between 25 and 39 years old who received the YFV17D yellow fever vaccine.

DNA sequence: TGTGCCAGCGGGACAGCCGATAGCAATCAGCCCCAGCATTTT. This translates into CASGTADSNQPQHF. The rearranged chain carries TRBV10-3 and TRBJ1-5, with TRBD1 identical over 7 junction bases. V and J are trimmed by 10 bases and 0 bases, and the gene matches miss 6 bases of the junction. There are 14 amino acids in the CDR3, from cysteine to phenylalanine inclusive. CDR3 DNA is the only sequence kept; it has 42 bases, read in frame from the first base. The germline V gene sets CDR1 to ENHRY and CDR2 to SYGVKD.